Below are 31 T cell receptor beta chains sequenced from a single sample in a study of T cell responses to AZD1222 COVID-19 vaccine. Some clones are missing from TCRdb's copy, which holds only in-frame ones; the method was immunoSEQ multiplex PCR. Of approximately 160,000 clones in the sample, about nine tenths were seen once. Sequencing used peripheral blood, obtained on day 0 of AZD1222 vaccination. The receptors derive from an adult in good health.

The table lists this clone with a few counts. The chain couples TRBV9 to TRBJ1-2; possibly TRBD1 for D (5 bases). The CDR3 totals 16 residues. V was cut by 4 bases and J by 0 bases, with 16 bases left in between. Germline CDR1 and CDR2: SGDLS and YYNGEE. CDR3 coding DNA: TGTGCCAGCAGCCCAAACACAGGAGAAACTAACTATGGCTACACCTTC. Translation: CASSPNTGETNYGYTF.

The CDR3 DNA is TGTGCCAGCAGATCCCAGGGGTTGAACACTGAAGCTTTCTTT. Encoded protein: CASRSQGLNTEAFF. The chain carries TRBV5-4 and TRBJ1-1; D is possibly TRBD1 (6 bases). The CDR3 runs to 14 residues. Germline values: CDR1 SGHNT, CDR2 YYREEE (reference sequence). Trimming pared 5 bases from V and 0 bases from J, leaving 11 bases between.

The J gene is TRBJ2-2, the V gene TRBV7-2; TRBD2 matches 7 bases. Trimming removed 4 bases from V and 4 bases from J; junction bases left unmatched: 6. Germline V gene data show CDR1 as SGHTA and CDR2 as FQGNSA. CDR3 size: 15 residues. CDR3 nucleotides: TGTGCCAGCAGCTCCCTTCCGGGGGGCACCGGGGAGCTGTTTTTT. It codes for CASSSLPGGTGELFF.

The V gene is TRBV18, the J gene TRBJ1-1; perhaps TRBD1 as D (6 bases). The CDR3 is 13 amino acids. Germline V CDR1 and CDR2: KGHSH, LQKENI. V dropped 0 bases and J dropped 7 bases, with 9 bases sitting between them. This chain's CDR3 is CASSPPVTGEAFF. The CDR3 DNA follows: TGTGCCAGCTCACCACCGGTGACAGGTGAAGCTTTCTTT.

J is TRBJ1-4 and V is TRBV4-1, with D perhaps matching TRBD1 (5 bases). The CDR3 consists of 16 residues. The V end lost 0 bases, the J end lost 8 bases, and 16 bases lay between the germline ends. The germline gives CDR1 MGHRA, CDR2 YSYEKL. CDR3 loop: CASSQDTGGLLEKLFF. CDR3 bases: TGCGCCAGCAGCCAAGATACAGGCGGCCTTTTGGAAAAACTGTTTTTT.

This chain joins TRBV7-2 and TRBJ2-7; D is possibly TRBD1 or TRBD2 (6 bases each). Germline lookup yields CDR1 SGHTA and CDR2 FQGNSA. The CDR3 runs to 14 residues. The ends were cut back, 0 bases at V and 3 bases at J, with 9 bases in the middle. The CDR3, as DNA: TGTGCCAGCAGCTTAGCAGGGGGGATCTACGAGCAGTACTTC. Encoded protein: CASSLAGGIYEQYF.

The chain has TRBV28 and TRBJ2-5; D possibly corresponds to TRBD1 (6 bases). With 3 bases removed from V and 2 bases from J, the gap between germline ends came to 19 bases. The CDR3 totals 17 residues. Germline CDR1 is MDHEN and CDR2 is SYDVKM. CDR3 DNA sequence: TGTGCCAGCAGTTTGAGGGTCCAGGGGCTCCTTCAAGAGACCCAGTACTTC. This encodes CASSLRVQGLLQETQYF.

This chain links TRBV4-2 with TRBJ2-5; 8 positions match TRBD2. Germline V gene lookup returns CDR1 LGHNA and CDR2 YNFKEQ. CDR3 length: 17 residues. Trimming cost V 4 bases and J 5 bases; bases outside gene matches: 15. The CDR3 region is CASSRTGGAGGIETQYF. As DNA, the CDR3 is TGTGCCAGCAGCCGAACTGGTGGGGCGGGGGGTATCGAGACCCAGTACTTC.

The chain carries TRBV11-2 and TRBJ2-5; D gene unclear. Germline assignment: CDR1 SGHAT and CDR2 FQNNGV. The CDR3 spans 15 residues. The V end was cut by 2 bases, the J end by 2 bases, with 12 bases between. The CDR3 loop reads CASSLYWRSQETQYF. The CDR3 DNA reads TGTGCCAGCAGCTTATACTGGCGCTCTCAAGAGACCCAGTACTTC.

This clone was counted between two and nine times. The rearrangement uses TRBV2 and TRBJ2-5; 7 nucleotides match TRBD2. From germline, CDR1 is SNHLY and CDR2 FYNNEI. Trimming cost V 3 bases and J 9 bases; bases outside gene matches: 7. The CDR3 spans 13 residues. CDR3 in DNA: TGTGCCAGCAGTGAGCAGGCTAGCGGTCCCCAGTACTTC. It specifies CASSEQASGPQYF.

The rearrangement joins TRBV6-6 to TRBJ1-2, with a tentative D call TRBD1 (6 bases). The CDR3 consists of 12 residues. The V gene lost 6 bases and the J gene lost 7 bases, with 12 bases spanning the gap. CDR1 MNHNY and CDR2 SVGAGI come from the germline V gene (reference sequence). The CDR3 nucleotides are TGTGCCAGCAGAAAACAGGGTCGTGGCTACACCTTC. This encodes CASRKQGRGYTF.

The genes are TRBV20-1 and TRBJ2-2, with 8 bases aligning to TRBD1. With 3 bases clipped from V and 6 bases from J, the junction kept 6 bases outside the gene matches. The CDR3 is 14 amino acids. The germline V gene has CDR1 DFQATT and CDR2 SNEGSKA (reference sequence). The CDR3 loop reads CSASWTGSAGELFF. The CDR3 DNA sequence: TGCAGTGCTAGTTGGACAGGGAGCGCCGGGGAGCTGTTTTTT.

This clone was counted a single time. This sample includes further DNA sequences coding for the same CDR3. The rearrangement joins TRBV5-5 to TRBJ2-7; no clear D. This CDR3 has 11 residues. Germline V CDR1 and CDR2: SGHKS, YYEKEE (reference sequence). Trimming took 0 bases from V and 3 from J, leaving 1 base between them. CDR3 DNA: TGTGCCAGCAGCTTGGGCTACGAGCAGTACTTC. It is translated as CASSLGYEQYF.

The chain has TRBV7-8 and TRBJ2-7, with 7 nucleotides matching TRBD1. Germline loops: CDR1 SGHVS, CDR2 FQNEAQ. The CDR3 has 13 amino acids. The junction had 9 bases not matched to a gene; V was cut back by 1 base and J by 12 bases. CDR3 loop: CASSLGGQRQGYF. Written as DNA, the CDR3 is TGTGCCAGCAGCTTAGGGGGCCAGAGACAGGGGTACTTC. Using reference TRBV7-8 and TRBJ2-7 for the parts outside the CDR3, the full variable domain is GAGVSQSPRYKVAKRGQDVALRCDPISGHVSLFWYQQALGQGPEFLTYFQNEAQLDKSGLPSDRFFAERPEGSVSTLKIQRTQQEDSAVYLCASSLGGQRQGYFGPGTRLTVT.

The chain has TRBV7-3 and TRBJ1-1, with no clear D. V dropped 5 bases and J dropped 1 base, with 11 bases sitting between them. CDR3 length equals 14 residues. Germline V gene sequence: CDR1 SGHTA, CDR2 FQGTGA. CDR3 in amino acids: CASSPRSGNTEAFF. The CDR3 region has the DNA TGTGCCAGCAGCCCAAGGTCGGGGAACACTGAAGCTTTCTTT.

This clone was seen once. The J gene is TRBJ1-1, the V gene TRBV2; TRBD1 agrees at 7 bases. CDR1 is SNHLY, CDR2 FYNNEI, per germline. CDR3 length equals 13 residues. J gave up 9 bases and V 5 bases, and 9 bases lay outside the gene matches. The CDR3 DNA reads as TGTGCCAGCAGTTCACAGGGGAATACGAAAGCTTTCTTT. It encodes CASSSQGNTKAFF.

This chain connects TRBV28 to TRBJ1-2; the D gene is possibly TRBD1 (5 bases). The CDR3 runs 16 residues. From germline, CDR1 is MDHEN and CDR2 SYDVKM. The V end lost 0 bases, the J end lost 3 bases, and 14 bases lay between the germline ends. CDR3 DNA sequence: TGTGCCAGCAGTTTATGGGTGTTTGGGGCCGACTATGGCTACACCTTC. Its protein product is CASSLWVFGADYGYTF.

V gene TRBV3-1 (or the pseudogene TRBV3-2) combines with J gene TRBJ1-2; 12 nucleotides match TRBD1. With 5 bases clipped from V and 3 bases from J, the junction kept 7 bases outside the gene matches. The CDR3 contains 16 residues. Germline V gives CDR1 LGHDT, CDR2 YNNKEL (reference sequence). In nucleotides, the CDR3 is TGTGCCAGCAGCTACCGGGACAGGGGGCTCTACTATGGCTACACCTTC. It encodes CASSYRDRGLYYGYTF.

This chain joins TRBV6-6 and TRBJ2-1, with D perhaps being TRBD1 or TRBD2 (5 bases each). V lost 0 bases to trimming and J lost 5 bases, with 14 bases between them. The V gene's germline CDR1 is MNHNY and CDR2 SVGAGI (reference sequence). The CDR3 is made up of 16 amino acids. CDR3 sequence (DNA): TGTGCCAGCAGTTACTCACAGGAGACACTAGACAATGAGCAGTTCTTC. It encodes CASSYSQETLDNEQFF.

This chain joins TRBV6-4 and TRBJ1-2; D gene unclear. The V and J ends lost 5 bases and 6 bases respectively, with 16 bases between them. This CDR3 has 14 residues. Germline-derived CDR1 and CDR2 are MRHNA and SNTAGT. CDR3 in amino acids: CASSTNSGTHGYTF. The CDR3, as DNA: TGTGCCAGCAGTACTAATTCGGGCACTCATGGCTACACCTTC.

The gene calls are TRBV5-5 and TRBJ1-3; no clear D. The V end lost 4 bases, the J end lost 0 bases, and 11 bases lay between the germline ends. The germline CDR1 and CDR2 sequences are SGHKS and YYEKEE (reference sequence). The CDR3 length is 15 residues. CDR3 DNA sequence: TGTGCCAGCAGCCCCATACTTTCCTCTGGAAACACCATATATTTT. Translation: CASSPILSSGNTIYF.

The count of this clone is one. At the DNA level, this CDR3 is encoded by other sequences in the same sample as well. This chain connects TRBV5-1 to TRBJ1-1; D is ambiguous. V was trimmed by 0 bases and J by 0 bases, leaving 6 bases between them. This CDR3 has 14 residues. Germline V lookup: CDR1 SGHRS, CDR2 YFSETQ. The CDR3 here is CASSLGTLNTEAFF. CDR3 nucleotide sequence: TGCGCCAGCAGCTTGGGCACCCTGAACACTGAAGCTTTCTTT.

This chain links TRBV28 with TRBJ2-7, with D perhaps being TRBD1 or TRBD2 (6 bases each). CDR1 is MDHEN, CDR2 SYDVKM, per germline. This CDR3 region has 15 residues. The V and J ends lost 3 bases and 4 bases respectively, with 16 bases between them. The CDR3 DNA is TGTGCCAGCAGTTTTGACGGGGGCGGGAATTACGAGCAGTACTTC. This sequence encodes CASSFDGGGNYEQYF.

The chain links TRBV3-1 (or the pseudogene TRBV3-2) to TRBJ1-1; 9 positions match TRBD1. V lost 4 bases, J lost 3 bases, and 6 bases stayed unmatched. The CDR3 consists of 15 residues. CDR1 is LGHDT and CDR2 is YNNKEL in the germline V gene (reference sequence). CDR3 sequence reads: CASSRGDRAHTEAFF. The CDR3 DNA is TGTGCCAGCAGCCGGGGGGACAGGGCGCACACTGAAGCTTTCTTT.

V gene TRBV6-2 or TRBV6-3 combines with J gene TRBJ2-5; the D call may be TRBD1 or TRBD2 (5 bases each). Germline CDR1 MNHEY, CDR2 SVGEGT. Trimming stripped 4 bases from V and 2 bases from J, with 14 bases between. The CDR3 loop spans 15 amino acids. DNA of the CDR3: TGTGCCAGCAGTTTCCCGGGACCGAGACAAGAGACCCAGTACTTC. Encoded protein: CASSFPGPRQETQYF.

The V and J genes are TRBV27 and TRBJ2-7, with D possibly matching TRBD1 (6 bases). The CDR3 is 13 amino acids. The germline gives CDR1 MNHEY, CDR2 SMNVEV (reference sequence). Trimming took off 5 bases at V and 2 bases at J, with 10 bases between the two ends. CDR3 loop: CASSGQFPYEQYF. The DNA for the CDR3 is TGTGCCAGCAGTGGACAGTTCCCCTACGAGCAGTACTTC.

The rearrangement uses TRBV19 and TRBJ1-5; the D gene is possibly TRBD1 (6 bases). The CDR3 has 14 residues. V gave up 9 bases and J gave up 1 base, with 13 bases separating them. CDR1 and CDR2 from the germline V gene are LNHDA and SQIVND (reference sequence). The CDR3 bases are TGTGCCAGCACAGGGTCTAGGAGCAATCAGCCCCAGCATTTT. This gives the protein CASTGSRSNQPQHF.

This clone appeared a few times. The chain links TRBV28 to TRBJ1-1; the match to TRBD1 covers 8 bases. The V segment lost 5 bases and the J segment 12 bases; nucleotides outside the gene matches: 17. CDR1 MDHEN and CDR2 SYDVKM come from the germline V gene. CDR3 length: 15 residues. In DNA form, the CDR3 reads TGTGCCAGCAGTCTAAATTCTCCGGGACAGGCGAAATCTTTCTTT. This encodes CASSLNSPGQAKSFF.

This chain joins TRBV6-5 and TRBJ1-3; D is ambiguous. V was trimmed by 8 bases and J by 0 bases, leaving 5 bases between them. The germline V gene encodes CDR1 MNHEY and CDR2 SVGAGI. The CDR3 runs 12 residues. The DNA of the CDR3 is TGTGCCAGCCACCCCTCTGGAAACACCATATATTTT. As protein: CASHPSGNTIYF.

V is TRBV7-2 and J is TRBJ1-6; D ambiguous. The CDR3 length is 14 residues. The germline V and J ends were trimmed by 4 bases and 9 bases, with 13 bases remaining between them. Germline assignment: CDR1 SGHTA and CDR2 FQGNSA. The CDR3 reads CASSSTHSISPLHF. CDR3 bases: TGTGCCAGCAGCTCAACCCATTCGATTTCACCCCTCCACTTT.

V is TRBV7-9 and J is TRBJ2-1; 9 positions match TRBD1. The CDR3 length is 18 residues. CDR1 and CDR2 (germline): SEHNR, FQNEAQ (reference sequence). V gave up 4 bases and J gave up 5 bases; unmatched junction bases: 15. The CDR3 coding sequence is TGTGCCAGCAGCTCTCTTCTACCCGACAGGGGGGGAAACAATGAGCAGTTCTTC. Its protein is CASSSLLPDRGGNNEQFF.